The 30 T cell receptor beta chains below all came from one sample that was sequenced in a study of control samples from healthy donors and cancer patients (dated by TCRdb to 2019 to 2021). The library was generated by the immunoSEQ multiplex PCR assay. The clones in this table, taken by TCRdb from immuneACCESS, are in-frame only. Not every clone is retained; where verified, under half of the shortfall comes from an unresolved V gene, and the cause of the rest is unknown. This sample is represented by approximately 120,000 clones; roughly 92% of them were singletons. The top ten hold around 0.6% of the sample. What was sequenced was PBMCs. These receptor sequences come from a man older than 75 with head and neck cancer.

The V gene is TRBV12-5, the J gene TRBJ2-2, with D unresolved. Germline values: CDR1 LGHNT, CDR2 FRNRAP. The CDR3 extends over 16 amino acids. Trimming took off 8 bases at V and 4 bases at J, with 20 bases between the two ends. The CDR3 DNA follows: TGTGCTAGTACTCCTTCTACCCAGATCGGCACCGGGGAGCTGTTTTTT. Protein product: CASTPSTQIGTGELFF.

This sequence joins TRBV27 and TRBJ2-3, with TRBD2 identical over 7 bases. CDR3 length: 18 residues. V lost 0 bases and J lost 5; bases outside the gene matches: 14. Per the germline V gene, CDR1 is MNHEY and CDR2 is SMNVEV (reference sequence). CDR3 loop: CASSLSAPTSRFGDTQYF. The CDR3 coding sequence is TGTGCCAGCAGTTTATCCGCACCGACTAGCCGATTCGGAGATACGCAGTATTTT.

On this clone itself: The identical CDR3 is also encoded by other nucleotide sequences in the sample. This chain links TRBV5-4 with TRBJ2-1; 7 bases fit TRBD2. CDR3 length: 15 residues. J lost 4 bases, V lost 0 bases, and 4 bases had no gene match. Germline V gene data show CDR1 as SGHNT and CDR2 as YYREEE (reference sequence). For the CDR3, the DNA is TGTGCCAGCAGCTTGGGCGGCGGGAGTTACAATGAGCAGTTCTTC. Amino acids: CASSLGGGSYNEQFF.

The V gene is TRBV4-3, the J gene TRBJ1-1; 7 nucleotides agree with TRBD1. Germline lookup yields CDR1 LGHNA and CDR2 YSLEER. The junction had 8 bases not matched to a gene; V was cut back by 3 bases and J by 1 base. The CDR3 loop spans 16 amino acids. CDR3 protein: CASSQLAQGQNTEAFF. The CDR3 bases are TGCGCCAGCAGCCAGCTCGCACAGGGGCAGAACACTGAAGCTTTCTTT.

This clone was picked up one time. The chain recombines TRBV27 with TRBJ2-7; D unclear. This CDR3 is built from 14 residues. The V end lost 2 bases, the J end lost 1 base, and 9 bases lay between the germline ends. Germline CDR1 reads MNHEY; CDR2 reads SMNVEV (reference sequence). CDR3 protein: CASSLGVRSYEQYF. DNA of the CDR3: TGTGCCAGCAGTTTAGGGGTGAGGTCCTACGAGCAGTACTTC.

The chain links TRBV12-3 or TRBV12-4 to TRBJ2-7, with 7 bases identical to TRBD2. V gave up 6 bases and J gave up 4 bases; unmatched junction bases: 6. The CDR3 is made up of 13 amino acids. For the CDR3, the DNA is TGTGCCAGCAGGGTGGGAGGGACGTACGAGCAGTACTTC. It codes for CASRVGGTYEQYF.

The chain is built from TRBV4-1 and TRBJ1-5, with 7 bases fitting TRBD1. Germline lookup yields CDR1 MGHRA and CDR2 YSYEKL. This CDR3 is 15 amino acids long. J lost 2 bases, V lost 7 bases, and 8 bases had no gene match. The CDR3 sequence is CASTQTGNGNQPQHF. The CDR3 DNA sequence: TGCGCCAGCACCCAGACAGGGAATGGCAATCAGCCCCAGCATTTT.

This chain links TRBV6-1 with TRBJ1-2; D is possibly TRBD1 (5 bases). Per germline, CDR1 MNHNS and CDR2 SASEGT. The V end was cut by 1 base, the J end by 3 bases, with 6 bases between. This CDR3 is 13 amino acids long. CDR3 loop: CASSEVGDYGYTF. The CDR3 DNA reads as TGTGCCAGCAGTGAAGTAGGGGACTATGGCTACACCTTC.

The chain is built from TRBV18 and TRBJ2-5, with 11 nucleotides matching TRBD2. CDR1 and CDR2 from the germline V gene are KGHSH and LQKENI. Trimming cost V 1 base and J 1 base; bases outside gene matches: 5. CDR3 length: 17 amino acids. The CDR3 sequence is CASSPQTTSGVQETQYF. CDR3 bases: TGTGCCAGCTCACCACAGACGACTAGCGGGGTCCAAGAGACCCAGTACTTC.

This rearrangement joins TRBV5-4 to TRBJ1-2, with D possibly TRBD1 on 6 matching bases. CDR3 length: 15 amino acids. The V and J ends lost 4 bases and 0 bases respectively, with 13 bases between them. The germline CDR1 and CDR2 sequences are SGHNT and YYREEE (reference sequence). CDR3 loop: CASSRDTRANYGYTF. The CDR3 region has the DNA TGTGCCAGCAGCCGGGACACTCGAGCTAACTATGGCTACACCTTC. The whole variable domain, filled in from reference TRBV5-4 and TRBJ1-2, reads ETGVTQSPTHLIKTRGQQVTLRCSSQSGHNTVSWYQQALGQGPQFIFQYYREEENGRGNFPPRFSGLQFPNYSSELNVNALELDDSALYLCASSRDTRANYGYTFGSGTRLTVV.

The chain uses TRBV10-3 and TRBJ2-1; 7 bases fit TRBD2. V shed 4 bases, J shed 7 bases, and the junction held 7 bases outside the gene matches. The CDR3 spans 14 residues. The V gene's germline CDR1 is ENHRY and CDR2 SYGVKD. CDR3 DNA sequence: TGTGCCATCAGTGGCGGGGGTACTTTAAATGAGCAGTTCTTC. Amino acids: CAISGGGTLNEQFF.

This chain links TRBV5-1 with TRBJ2-5; 7 bases align to TRBD2. The trim removed 0 bases at V and 5 bases at J, leaving 7 bases unmatched. In germline, CDR1 is SGHRS, CDR2 YFSETQ. The CDR3 contains 15 residues. Here the CDR3 reads CASSLAGTIWETQYF. The CDR3 DNA sequence: TGCGCCAGCAGCTTGGCCGGGACTATCTGGGAGACCCAGTACTTC. Using reference TRBV5-1 and TRBJ2-5 for the parts outside the CDR3, the full variable domain is KAGVTQTPRYLIKTRGQQVTLSCSPISGHRSVSWYQQTPGQGLQFLFEYFSETQRNKGNFPGRFSGRQFSNSRSEMNVSTLELGDSALYLCASSLAGTIWETQYFGPGTRLLVL.

This clone was seen once. The gene calls are TRBV11-2 and TRBJ1-2; 8 bases are a match to TRBD1. CDR3 length: 18 residues. The V gene end was trimmed by 5 bases and the J gene end by 8 bases; junction bases not matched to a gene: 22. CDR1 is SGHAT, CDR2 FQNNGV, per germline. In DNA, the CDR3 is TGTGCCAGCAGCCCTGGACAGGGCACGACTACCGCATCCCGGGGCTACACCTTC. Its protein product is CASSPGQGTTTASRGYTF.

The V gene is TRBV29-1, the J gene TRBJ1-2, with D hard to call. V was trimmed by 4 bases and J by 7 bases, leaving 13 bases between them. CDR1 is SQVTM, CDR2 ANQGSEA, per germline. The CDR3 has 12 amino acids. The CDR3, as DNA: TGCAGCGTTGTTCCTACTGATGCTGGCTACACCTTC. Translated, it gives CSVVPTDAGYTF.

The CDR3 sequence: CASSRPTEETQYF. The CDR3 DNA sequence: TGCGCCAGCAGCCGACCGACGGAAGAGACCCAGTACTTC. This chain uses TRBV5-1 with TRBJ2-5; D call uncertain. The CDR3 spans 13 residues. Germline V lookup: CDR1 SGHRS, CDR2 YFSETQ. With 4 bases removed from V and 3 bases from J, the gap between germline ends came to 10 bases.

V gene TRBV6-5 combines with J gene TRBJ2-1; D remains ambiguous. Germline V gene data show CDR1 as MNHEY and CDR2 as SVGAGI. The CDR3 sequence is 14 residues long. V was shortened by 0 bases and J by 4 bases, with 7 bases between the two germline ends. The CDR3 DNA reads as TGTGCCAGCAGTTACTCGAGAATTTACAATGAGCAGTTCTTC. Residues: CASSYSRIYNEQFF.

The count of this clone is one. J is TRBJ1-6 and V is TRBV30; D is ambiguous. This CDR3 is 14 amino acids long. Germline V gives CDR1 GTSNPN, CDR2 SVGIG (reference sequence). Between the trimmed V and J ends, which lost 0 bases and 5 bases, there was a span of 8 bases. The CDR3 DNA sequence: TGTGCCTGGAGTGTTACCGGGAATAATTCACCCCTCCACTTT. It encodes CAWSVTGNNSPLHF.

J is TRBJ1-2 and V is TRBV10-3; no clear D gene. V shed 3 bases and J shed 4 bases, with 12 bases lying between them. The CDR3 consists of 14 residues. In germline, CDR1 is ENHRY, CDR2 SYGVKD. The CDR3 spells CAISDWQNIYGYTF. Here the CDR3 DNA reads TGTGCCATCAGTGACTGGCAGAACATCTATGGCTACACCTTC.

V gene TRBV7-2 combines with J gene TRBJ2-5; D is possibly TRBD2 (5 bases). Germline V gene lookup returns CDR1 SGHTA and CDR2 FQGNSA. Trimming cost V 3 bases and J 2 bases, with 13 bases left between them. The CDR3 loop spans 15 amino acids. CDR3 nucleotides: TGTGCCAGCAGCTTTACTAGGGCAGCACAAGAGACCCAGTACTTC. It yields the protein CASSFTRAAQETQYF.

The chain joins TRBV9 to TRBJ2-1, with D unresolved. The CDR3 runs to 14 residues. Germline V lookup: CDR1 SGDLS, CDR2 YYNGEE. V was shortened by 3 bases and J by 0 bases, with 7 bases between the two germline ends. The CDR3, as DNA: TGTGCCAGCAGCGAAGATAGCTCCTACAATGAGCAGTTCTTC. Amino acids: CASSEDSSYNEQFF. The entire variable domain, with the rest obtained from reference TRBV9 and TRBJ2-1, is as follows: DSGVTQTPKHLITATGQRVTLRCSPRSGDLSVYWYQQSLDQGLQFLIQYYNGEERAKGNILERFSAQQFPDLHSELNLSSLELGDSALYFCASSEDSSYNEQFFGPGTRLTVL.

J is TRBJ1-2 and V is TRBV18; the match to TRBD1 covers 7 bases. This CDR3 comprises 15 residues. The germline gives CDR1 KGHSH, CDR2 LQKENI. V trimming: 3 bases; J trimming: 3 bases; junction bases outside the gene matches: 7. The CDR3 nucleotides are TGTGCCAGCTCACCCTTTGACAGGGTGGACTATGGCTACACCTTC. It yields the protein CASSPFDRVDYGYTF.

The genes are TRBV6-2 or TRBV6-3 and TRBJ1-5; the match to TRBD1 covers 7 bases. In germline, CDR1 is MNHEY, CDR2 SVGEGT. J lost 1 base, V lost 5 bases, and 8 bases had no gene match. The CDR3 totals 16 residues. The CDR3: CASSAYRGVSNQPQHF. Written as DNA, the CDR3 is TGTGCCAGCAGTGCCTACAGGGGTGTGAGCAATCAGCCCCAGCATTTT.

This clone came up once. J is TRBJ2-2 and V is TRBV7-9, with TRBD2 identical over 11 bases. The germline V gene has CDR1 SEHNR and CDR2 FQNEAQ (reference sequence). The CDR3 length is 16 residues. The V segment lost 8 bases and the J segment 0 bases; nucleotides outside the gene matches: 5. This CDR3 is CASLRLAGPNTGELFF. The CDR3 DNA is TGTGCCAGCCTCCGACTAGCGGGGCCGAACACCGGGGAGCTGTTTTTT.

V usage is TRBV4-3 and J usage is TRBJ2-1; no firm D call. Germline V gene data show CDR1 as LGHNA and CDR2 as YSLEER. The CDR3 extends over 16 amino acids. V shed 2 bases and J shed 0 bases, with 11 bases lying between them. CDR3: CASSQLDRYSYNEQFF. The CDR3, as DNA: TGCGCCAGCAGCCAACTAGACCGCTACTCCTACAATGAGCAGTTCTTC.

The rearrangement uses TRBV5-6 and TRBJ2-1; the D gene is possibly TRBD2 (6 bases). Deletions cut 3 bases from V and 9 bases from J, with 19 bases between. Looked up from germline, CDR1 is SGHDT and CDR2 is YYEEEE. The CDR3 runs 15 residues. Written as DNA, the CDR3 is TGTGCCAGCAGCTCCCTCGGGAGCCCGACATTTGAGCAGTTCTTC. This sequence encodes CASSSLGSPTFEQFF.

The V gene is TRBV2, the J gene TRBJ2-7; TRBD1 aligns across 7 bases. V was pared by 0 bases and J by 0 bases, with 5 bases of the junction left unmatched. This CDR3 has 16 amino acids. Germline lookup yields CDR1 SNHLY and CDR2 FYNNEI. The CDR3 nucleotides read TGTGCCAGCAGTGAAGCTAGGGGGCGCAGCTCCTACGAGCAGTACTTC. Its translation is CASSEARGRSSYEQYF.

The table lists this clone with a few counts. The chain couples TRBV19 to TRBJ2-3, with a weak D call TRBD2 (5 bases). The CDR3 has 15 amino acids. Trimming left V 4 bases short and J 0 bases short, with 11 bases between. CDR1 and CDR2 from the germline V gene are LNHDA and SQIVND (reference sequence). CDR3 sequence: CASSTGLASTDTQYF. For the CDR3, the DNA is TGTGCCAGTAGTACCGGGCTAGCAAGCACAGATACGCAGTATTTT.

The rearrangement joins TRBV6-5 to TRBJ1-5; D remains ambiguous. The V gene's germline CDR1 is MNHEY and CDR2 SVGAGI. The V gene lost 6 bases and the J gene lost 7 bases, with 16 bases spanning the gap. The CDR3 runs 14 residues. The CDR3 DNA reads TGTGCCAGCAGAAAAAAGGGCTTCTGGCAGCCCCAGCATTTT. It is translated as CASRKKGFWQPQHF.

This clone was seen a few times. The rearrangement joins TRBV9 to TRBJ1-2; D is perhaps TRBD1 (5 bases). The CDR3 is 15 residues long. The V and J ends lost 4 bases and 4 bases respectively, with 17 bases between them. From germline, CDR1 is SGDLS and CDR2 YYNGEE. Here the CDR3 reads CASSTQEGPGYGYTF. As DNA, the CDR3 is TGTGCCAGCAGCACCCAGGAGGGGCCCGGCTATGGCTACACCTTC.

V and J are TRBV21-1 and TRBJ1-6; TRBD1, as called in the table, went unchecked against the DNA. TRBV21-1 is given as a pseudogene. This CDR3 has 15 amino acids. CDR3 amino acids: CASSTQGGPNSPLHF. The CDR3 coding sequence is TGTGCCAGCAGCACCCAAGGGGGCCCCAATTCACCCCTCCACTTT.